This T cell receptor (beta chain) was found in a study of B cell selection in AIRE deficiency. Authors' data handling: Treg pools: 50,000 to 65,000 distinct patient, some 88,000 donor TCRbeta sequences. Some clones are missing from TCRdb's copy, which holds only in-frame ones; the method was immunoSEQ multiplex PCR. V and J calls and clone size are given by that table; D and trimming were obtained from the DNA. The table records roughly 18,000 clones, 85% to 95% of them present only once. The regulatory T cell sort gate was CD4+CD25hiCD127low/negative. Study results and limitations: Only TCRbeta was sequenced; approximately 37% of shared healthy Treg sequences appeared in Tconv. CDR3s were shorter in shared Treg sequences, reflecting few non-templated nucleotide insertions. Around 30% of healthy-shared Treg sequences were found among patient Tconv cells.

A word on this clone: Its antigen is not identified.

V lost 4 bases, J lost 7 bases, and 4 bases stayed unmatched. CDR1 is SGHNT and CDR2 is YYREEE in the germline V gene (reference sequence). This CDR3 is built from 12 residues. The sample was CD4+CD25+ Tregs sorted from PBMCs. This sequence was found in a human donor in good health. This chain links TRBV5-4 with TRBJ1-2; 7 nucleotides align to TRBD1. The CDR3 is CASSIGQAGYTF. CDR3 bases: TGTGCCAGCAGCATAGGACAGGCTGGCTACACCTTC.